This T cell receptor beta chain was retrieved from a study of T cell responses to AZD1222 COVID-19 vaccine. Concerning this clone: Antigen unknown.

J was trimmed by 8 bases and V by 3 bases; bases with no gene match: 7. CDR1 and CDR2 from the germline V gene are LGHDT and YNNKEL (reference sequence). This CDR3 spans 14 amino acids. Regarding the study as a whole: Among the donors, most were white British and more were female, and clonal diversity was possibly underestimated. AZD1222 recipients seropositive at baseline numbered only five to seven. A rise in Spike-specific TCR breadth and depth followed two AZD1222 doses.

Sequencing used immunoSEQ multiplex PCR; TCRdb keeps in-frame clones, though not all of them. The table shows around 200,000 clones, with 90% to 95% occurring only once. The sample consisted of peripheral blood, taken 28 days after the second AZD1222 dose. J is TRBJ1-5 and V is TRBV3-1 (or the pseudogene TRBV3-2); 7 nucleotides align to TRBD1. This clonotype was sampled from an adult who received the AZD1222 COVID-19 vaccine. CDR3 sequence: CASSQNADREPQHF. The CDR3 coding sequence is TGTGCCAGCAGCCAGAACGCCGACAGGGAGCCCCAGCATTTT.